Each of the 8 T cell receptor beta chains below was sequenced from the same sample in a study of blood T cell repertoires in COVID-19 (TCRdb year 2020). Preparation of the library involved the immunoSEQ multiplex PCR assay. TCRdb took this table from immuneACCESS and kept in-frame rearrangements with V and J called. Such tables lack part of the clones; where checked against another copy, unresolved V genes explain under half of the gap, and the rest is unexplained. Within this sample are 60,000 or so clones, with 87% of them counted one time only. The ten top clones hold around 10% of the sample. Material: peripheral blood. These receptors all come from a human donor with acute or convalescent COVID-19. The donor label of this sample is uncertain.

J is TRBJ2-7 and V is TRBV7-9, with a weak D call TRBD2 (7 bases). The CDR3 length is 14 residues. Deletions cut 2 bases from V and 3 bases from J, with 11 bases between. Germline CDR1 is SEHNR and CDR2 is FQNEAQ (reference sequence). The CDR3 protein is CASSLRGAIYEQYF. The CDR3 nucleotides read TGTGCCAGCAGCTTACGGGGGGCAATCTACGAGCAGTACTTC.

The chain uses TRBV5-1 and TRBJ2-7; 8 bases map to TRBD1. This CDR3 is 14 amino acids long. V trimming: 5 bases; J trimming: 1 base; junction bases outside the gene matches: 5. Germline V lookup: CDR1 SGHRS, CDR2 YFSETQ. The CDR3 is CASRRGTGSYEQYF. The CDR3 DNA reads TGCGCCAGCAGGCGCGGGACAGGATCCTACGAGCAGTACTTC.

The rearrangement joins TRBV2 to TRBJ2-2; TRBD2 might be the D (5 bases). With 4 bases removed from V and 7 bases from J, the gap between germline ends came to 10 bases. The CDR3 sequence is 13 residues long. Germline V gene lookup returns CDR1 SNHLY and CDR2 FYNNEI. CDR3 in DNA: TGTGCCAGCAGTGCGGAGGTAGACGGGGAGCTGTTTTTT. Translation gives CASSAEVDGELFF.

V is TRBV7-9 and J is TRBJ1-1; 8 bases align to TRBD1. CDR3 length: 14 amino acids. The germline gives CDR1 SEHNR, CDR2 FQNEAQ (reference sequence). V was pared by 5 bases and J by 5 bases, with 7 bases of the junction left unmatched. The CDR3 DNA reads TGTGCCAGCAGCCGCATGACAGGGGAAACTGAAGCTTTCTTT. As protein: CASSRMTGETEAFF.

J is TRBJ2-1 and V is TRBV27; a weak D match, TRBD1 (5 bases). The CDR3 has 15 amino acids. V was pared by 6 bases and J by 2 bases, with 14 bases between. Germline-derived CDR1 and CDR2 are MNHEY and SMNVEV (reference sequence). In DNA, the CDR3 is TGTGCCAGCAGATTGCAGCCAGGGCCCTACAATGAGCAGTTCTTC. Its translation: CASRLQPGPYNEQFF.

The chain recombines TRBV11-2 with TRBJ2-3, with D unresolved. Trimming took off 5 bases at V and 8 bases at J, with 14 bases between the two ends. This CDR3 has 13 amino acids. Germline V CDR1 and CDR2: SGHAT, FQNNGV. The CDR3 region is CASSQSPVATQYF. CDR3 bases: TGTGCCAGCAGCCAAAGTCCCGTGGCTACGCAGTATTTT.

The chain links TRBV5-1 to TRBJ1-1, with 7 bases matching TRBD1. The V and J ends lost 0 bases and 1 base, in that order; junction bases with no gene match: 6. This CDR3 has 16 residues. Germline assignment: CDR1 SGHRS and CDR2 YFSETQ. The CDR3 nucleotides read TGCGCCAGCAGCTTGGATGGGACAGACAGGAACACTGAAGCTTTCTTT. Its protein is CASSLDGTDRNTEAFF.

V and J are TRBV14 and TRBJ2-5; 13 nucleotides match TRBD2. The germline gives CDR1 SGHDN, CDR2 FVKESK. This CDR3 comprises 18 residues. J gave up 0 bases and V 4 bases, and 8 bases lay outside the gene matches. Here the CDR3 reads CASSPGVLAGGYQETQYF. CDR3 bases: TGTGCCAGCAGCCCAGGAGTACTAGCGGGAGGGTACCAAGAGACCCAGTACTTC.